The entry below gives a single T cell receptor (beta chain) sequence along with its context. Its antigen remains unknown. The data were taken from a study of blood T cells in healthy people across ages. V dropped 3 bases and J dropped 3; count of bases not matched to a gene: 4. Germline loops: CDR1 SGHRS, CDR2 YFSETQ. CDR3 size: 14 residues. Primed by a sample-barcoded 5' primer and a J-beta primer mix, a second PCR proceeded for roughly 6 to 12 cycles. MiXCR was run by TCRdb on the 5' RACE reads, yielding one entry per CDR3 protein. The table records roughly 1,500,000 distinct CDR3 sequences, 42% of them present only once. Overall study findings and caveats: Changes seen in expanded clonotypes were possibly confounded by donor CMV status left unknown. When set beside aged donors, long-lived donors presented more naive CD4+ cells and higher diversity.

This chain joins TRBV5-1 and TRBJ1-1, with 8 bases identical to TRBD1. Sequencing used blood. This receptor was taken from a woman in her late teens or twenties in good health. The CDR3 DNA follows: TGCGCCAGCAGCTCGCAGGGGGCCGACACTGAAGCTTTCTTT. Its translation is CASSSQGADTEAFF.